This is a list of T cell receptor beta chains from one sample in a study of blood T cell repertoires in COVID-19. Sequencing was performed with immunoSEQ multiplex PCR; in TCRdb, only in-frame clones are kept and a portion is missing. The sample contains about 330,000 clones, about 89% of which appear only once. The source material was PBMCs or T cells enriched from blood (not recorded which). These receptors were collected from a woman under 40 who had recovered from COVID-19. The CDR3 runs from the conserved cysteine through the conserved F or W. Each record gives: CDR3 length, V gene, D gene, J gene, clone size, CDR3 DNA, CDR3 protein. D genes are given only for firm matches. Rows may omit the clone size; those that give it use once, few, many or a size class.

>15|TRBV9|TRBD2|TRBJ2-1|.
TGTGCCAGCACTTCGGGGGGAGCGGGGGACAATGAGCAGTTCTTC
CASTSGGAGDNEQFF
>14|TRBV2|.|TRBJ2-1|.
TGTGCCAGCAGTTTCTTCCAGGGTAGCAATGAGCAGTTCTTC
CASSFFQGSNEQFF
>12|TRBV2|.|TRBJ1-4|.
TGTGCCAGCAGTGGTTCTAGGGAAAAACTGTTTTTT
CASSGSREKLFF
>18|TRBV3-1/TRBV3-2|TRBD1|TRBJ1-1|.
TGTGCCAGCAGCCAAGAGAGGAGGGACAGGGGGCTCCGCACTGAAGCTTTCTTT
CASSQERRDRGLRTEAFF
>14|TRBV6-2/TRBV6-3|.|TRBJ1-3|.
TGTGCCAGCAGTTACGGACAAAACGGAAACACCATATATTTT
CASSYGQNGNTIYF
>14|TRBV7-2|TRBD1|TRBJ1-6|.
TGTGCCAGCAGCCAGACAGGGTCAAATTCACCCCTCCACTTT
CASSQTGSNSPLHF
>12|TRBV20-1|.|TRBJ1-1|.
TGCAGTGCTAGTGATTTAATCACTGAAGCTTTCTTT
CSASDLITEAFF
>14|TRBV5-1|.|TRBJ1-1|.
TGCGCCAGCAGCTTGTGGGGGCTGAACACTGAAGCTTTCTTT
CASSLWGLNTEAFF
>13|TRBV6-2/TRBV6-3|TRBD1|TRBJ1-5|.
TGTGCCAGCAGTCGGTTACAGGGGCAGCCCCAGCATTTT
CASSRLQGQPQHF
>14|TRBV7-2|.|TRBJ1-5|.
TGTGCCAGCAGCTTAATAGGCGGGAATCAGCCCCAGCATTTT
CASSLIGGNQPQHF
>14|TRBV19|.|TRBJ1-5|.
TGTGCCAGTAGTATTGGAGGGAGCAATCAGCCCCAGCATTTT
CASSIGGSNQPQHF
>15|TRBV5-8|.|TRBJ2-7|.
TGTGCCAGCAGCTTCGGGGTAGAAGGGTCCTACGAGCAGTACTTC
CASSFGVEGSYEQYF
>14|TRBV6-1|TRBD2|TRBJ2-1|.
TGTGCCAGCGGAACTAGCGGGGGGAGGAATGAGCAGTTCTTC
CASGTSGGRNEQFF
>13|TRBV15|.|TRBJ1-1|.
TGTGCCACCAGCAGAGTACAGGGTGCTGAAGCTTTCTTT
CATSRVQGAEAFF
>14|TRBV6-5|.|TRBJ1-2|.
TGTGCCAGCAGTTACTCGATAGCCAGCTATGGCTACACCTTC
CASSYSIASYGYTF
>15|TRBV5-1|.|TRBJ1-5|.
TGCGCCAGCAGCTTGTGGGGAGAGGGCAATCAGCCCCAGCATTTT
CASSLWGEGNQPQHF
>13|TRBV19|.|TRBJ2-5|.
TGTGCCAGTAGTATAGTACTGTGGGAGACCCAGTACTTC
CASSIVLWETQYF
>14|TRBV10-3|.|TRBJ2-2|.
TGTGCCATCAGCCGGGAATCGAACACCGGGGAGCTGTTTTTT
CAISRESNTGELFF
>16|TRBV6-2/TRBV6-3|.|TRBJ1-5|.
TGTGCCAGCAGCTCTTTGGGGAGCTATCGCAATCAGCCCCAGCATTTT
CASSSLGSYRNQPQHF
>13|TRBV28|.|TRBJ2-3|.
TGTGCCAGCAGTTCGGGGAGCACAGATACGCAGTATTTT
CASSSGSTDTQYF
>16|TRBV9|.|TRBJ2-1|once
TGTGCCAGCAGCGTAGGGTCGGGGTTCTCCTACAATGAGCAGTTCTTC
CASSVGSGFSYNEQFF
>14|TRBV6-5|.|TRBJ2-2|.
TGTGCCAGCACATGGACGGGAGATACCGGGGAGCTGTTTTTT
CASTWTGDTGELFF
>16|TRBV4-3|.|TRBJ2-1|once
TGCGCCAGCAGCCCATGGGCCCGGGAGACCTACAATGAGCAGTTCTTC
CASSPWARETYNEQFF
>16|TRBV4-1|.|TRBJ1-2|.
TGCGCCAGCAGCCAAGGCACTGGGCTAGGGGGCTATGGCTACACCTTC
CASSQGTGLGGYGYTF
>15|TRBV7-3|.|TRBJ2-7|once
TGTGCCAGCAGCTTACCCCGGGTCCGCTCCTACGAGCAGTACTTC
CASSLPRVRSYEQYF
>15|TRBV6-4|.|TRBJ1-6|.
TGTGCCAGCAGGAGGAAGGCACCGAAGGATTCACCCCTCCACTTT
CASRRKAPKDSPLHF
>14|TRBV20-1|.|TRBJ2-3|.
TGCAGTGCTAGTAGGTCTAGCGGCACAGATACGCAGTATTTT
CSASRSSGTDTQYF
>17|TRBV5-6|TRBD2|TRBJ2-3|.
TGTGCCAGCAGCTCTCTGACTAGCGGGGACCGCACAGATACGCAGTATTTT
CASSSLTSGDRTDTQYF
>17|TRBV3-1/TRBV3-2|.|TRBJ1-3|.
TGTGCCAGCAGCCCCCAAGTTCCCAGGGGCTCTGGAAACACCATATATTTT
CASSPQVPRGSGNTIYF
>12|TRBV6-5|.|TRBJ1-6|.
TGTGCCAGCAGCCCACAGAATTCACCCCTCCACTTT
CASSPQNSPLHF
>15|TRBV5-5|TRBD1|TRBJ1-4|.
TGTGCCAGCAGCCGTACTTGGGACAGCAATGAAAAACTGTTTTTT
CASSRTWDSNEKLFF
>13|TRBV25-1|TRBD1|TRBJ1-1|.
TGTGCCAGCAGGCTGACAGGGAGAACTGAAGCTTTCTTT
CASRLTGRTEAFF
>13|TRBV2|.|TRBJ1-4|.
TGTGCCAGCAAGTTAGCAACTAATGAAAAACTGTTTTTT
CASKLATNEKLFF
>14|TRBV6-1|.|TRBJ1-2|.
TGTGCCAGCAGTGAACCAGGGGCAGACTATGGCTACACCTTC
CASSEPGADYGYTF
>15|TRBV24-1|TRBD1|TRBJ1-4|.
TGTGCCACCAGTGACCCAACAGGGGGGGGAGAAAAACTGTTTTTT
CATSDPTGGGEKLFF
>13|TRBV6-5|.|TRBJ1-2|.
TGTGCCATTACCAGGGACATTAACTATGGCTACACCTTC
CAITRDINYGYTF
>16|TRBV10-3|TRBD2|TRBJ2-2|.
TGTGCCATCAGTGATCCGACTAGCGGGGCCGCCGGGGAGCTGTTTTTT
CAISDPTSGAAGELFF
>18|TRBV10-3|TRBD1|TRBJ2-2|.
TGTGCCATCAGTGGTAGGGGACAGGGGGATCCGAACACCGGGGAGCTGTTTTTT
CAISGRGQGDPNTGELFF
>19|TRBV18|TRBD2|TRBJ2-5|.
TGTGCCAGCTCACCACCGGGTTTTTTGACTAGCGCGACCCAAGAGACCCAGTACTTC
CASSPPGFLTSATQETQYF
>15|TRBV18|.|TRBJ1-4|.
TGTGCCAGCTCACGGGCCAGGGTAACTAATGAAAAACTGTTTTTT
CASSRARVTNEKLFF
>18|TRBV6-4|TRBD1|TRBJ1-2|.
TGTGCCAGGACCGAACCTAAGAGCGACAGGGGGCGCGTCTATGGCTACACCTTC
CARTEPKSDRGRVYGYTF
>15|TRBV5-1|TRBD1|TRBJ2-7|.
TGCGCCAGCAGCCAGTCGGGACAGTGGGTCAACGAGCAGTACTTC
CASSQSGQWVNEQYF
>12|TRBV12-3/TRBV12-4|.|TRBJ2-7|.
TGTGCCAGCGGCGACAATCCCTACGAGCAGTACTTC
CASGDNPYEQYF
>15|TRBV5-1|TRBD1|TRBJ2-2|.
TGCGCCAGCAGCTTGGGACAGGGGTATTCCGGGGAGCTGTTTTTT
CASSLGQGYSGELFF
>14|TRBV20-1|TRBD2|TRBJ2-2|.
TGCAGTGCTAGTTGGCTAGCGGCCACCGGGGAGCTGTTTTTT
CSASWLAATGELFF
>14|TRBV7-3|TRBD1|TRBJ1-1|few
TGTGCCAGCAGCGGGACAGGGGCCATCACTGAAGCTTTCTTT
CASSGTGAITEAFF
>14|TRBV19|TRBD1|TRBJ2-5|.
TGTGCCAGTAGTATGGGGACAGCGCCAGAGACCCAGTACTTC
CASSMGTAPETQYF
>17|TRBV2|.|TRBJ1-1|.
TGTGCCAGCGTGTCGCCCTGGCAGGGAAGTGAGAACACTGAAGCTTTCTTT
CASVSPWQGSENTEAFF
>15|TRBV7-9|TRBD2|TRBJ2-3|.
TGTGCCAGCAGTCCCCTAGCGGGGGCCACAGATACGCAGTATTTT
CASSPLAGATDTQYF
>19|TRBV6-4|TRBD1|TRBJ1-5|few
TGTGCCAGCTGCCCCCAGGATGGACAGGTAGTCAATAGCAATCAGCCCCAGCATTTT
CASCPQDGQVVNSNQPQHF
>16|TRBV19|TRBD1|TRBJ1-1|.
TGTGCCAGTAACTCTGCCCGGGACAGGGGTGGTAAGGAAGCTTTCTTT
CASNSARDRGGKEAFF
>20|TRBV7-8|TRBD2|TRBJ2-2|.
TGTGCCAGCAGCTCTCCCCGGACTAGCGGGGGGTCCCTAAACACCGGGGAGCTGTTTTTT
CASSSPRTSGGSLNTGELFF
>14|TRBV2|.|TRBJ1-1|.
TGTGCCAGCAGTGTGTTACCACAGGGCACTGAAGCTTTCTTT
CASSVLPQGTEAFF
>14|TRBV6-5|TRBD1|TRBJ1-6|.
TGTGCCAGCAGCTACTCTCAGGGGGATTCACCCCTCCACTTT
CASSYSQGDSPLHF
>13|TRBV6-5|.|TRBJ1-6|few
TGTGCCAGCAGTTACTCGAGGGGGTCACCCCTCCACTTT
CASSYSRGSPLHF
>16|TRBV15|.|TRBJ1-3|.
TGTGCCACCAGCAGAGATCGACAGATCTCTGGAAACACCATATATTTT
CATSRDRQISGNTIYF
>15|TRBV4-3|TRBD1|TRBJ1-4|.
TGCGCCAGCAGCCAAGTAGGGACAGTCGGTGAAAAACTGTTTTTT
CASSQVGTVGEKLFF